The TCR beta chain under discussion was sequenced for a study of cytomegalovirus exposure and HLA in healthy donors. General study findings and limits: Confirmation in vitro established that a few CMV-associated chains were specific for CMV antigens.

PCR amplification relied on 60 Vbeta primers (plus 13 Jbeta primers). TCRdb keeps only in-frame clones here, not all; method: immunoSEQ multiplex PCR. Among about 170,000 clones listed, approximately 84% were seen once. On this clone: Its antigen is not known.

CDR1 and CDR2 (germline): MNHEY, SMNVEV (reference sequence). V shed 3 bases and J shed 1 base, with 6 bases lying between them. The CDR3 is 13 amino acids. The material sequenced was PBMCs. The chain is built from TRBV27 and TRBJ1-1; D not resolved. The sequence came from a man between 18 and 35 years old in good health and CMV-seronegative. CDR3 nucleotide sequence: TGTGCCAGCAGTTTCGCGGGGAACACTGAAGCTTTCTTT. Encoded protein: CASSFAGNTEAFF.